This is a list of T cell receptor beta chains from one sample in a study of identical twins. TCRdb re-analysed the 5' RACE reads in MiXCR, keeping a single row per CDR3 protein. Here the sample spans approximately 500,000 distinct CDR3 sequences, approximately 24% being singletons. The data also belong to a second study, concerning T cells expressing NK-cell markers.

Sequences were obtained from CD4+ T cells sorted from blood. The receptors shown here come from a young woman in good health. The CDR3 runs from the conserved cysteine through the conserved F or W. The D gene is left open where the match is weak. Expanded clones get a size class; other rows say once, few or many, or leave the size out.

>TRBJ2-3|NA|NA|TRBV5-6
CASSLKRADTQYF
TGTGCCAGCAGCTTGAAGAGGGCAGATACGCAGTATTTT
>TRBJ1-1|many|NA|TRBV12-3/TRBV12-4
CARLWEGVGSTEAFF
TGTGCCAGGTTGTGGGAGGGGGTAGGAAGCACTGAAGCTTTCTTT
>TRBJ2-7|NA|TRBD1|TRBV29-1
CSVNRGSSYEQYF
TGCAGCGTGAACAGGGGAAGCTCCTACGAGCAGTACTTC
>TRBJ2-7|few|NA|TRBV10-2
CASSEELRGYEQYF
TGCGCCAGCAGTGAGGAATTGCGGGGCTACGAGCAGTACTTC
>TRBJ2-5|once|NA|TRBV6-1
CASSEGGQETQYF
TGTGCCAGCAGTGAGGGCGGGCAAGAGACCCAGTACTTC
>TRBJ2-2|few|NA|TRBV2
CASKGRLLTGELFF
TGTGCCAGCAAAGGACGTCTCCTCACCGGGGAGCTGTTTTTT
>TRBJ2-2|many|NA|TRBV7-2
CASSLVGNTGELFF
TGTGCCAGCAGCTTGGTAGGGAACACCGGGGAGCTGTTTTTT
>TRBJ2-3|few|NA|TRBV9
CASSVDGRDTQYF
TGTGCCAGCAGCGTAGACGGGAGAGATACGCAGTATTTT
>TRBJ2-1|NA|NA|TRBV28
CASGGSGSGYNEQFF
TGTGCCAGCGGAGGCTCGGGGAGCGGGTACAATGAGCAGTTCTTC
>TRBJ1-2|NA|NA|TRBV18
CASSPQTEGYGYTF
TGTGCCAGCTCACCACAAACCGAAGGCTATGGCTACACCTTC
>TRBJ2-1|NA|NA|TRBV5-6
CASSLWGGEQFF
TGTGCCAGCAGCTTGTGGGGCGGTGAGCAGTTCTTC
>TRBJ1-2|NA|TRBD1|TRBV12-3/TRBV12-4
CASSIRQGGNGYTF
TGTGCCAGCAGCATCCGACAGGGTGGCAATGGCTACACCTTC
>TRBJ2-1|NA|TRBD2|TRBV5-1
CASSTRAGSSYNEQFF
TGCGCCAGCAGCACCCGAGCGGGAAGCTCCTACAATGAGCAGTTCTTC
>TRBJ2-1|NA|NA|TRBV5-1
CASSLGASQTNEQFF
TGCGCCAGCAGCTTGGGGGCGTCGCAAACGAATGAGCAGTTCTTC
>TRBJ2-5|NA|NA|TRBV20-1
CSARDLTQYF
TGCAGTGCTAGAGATCTGACCCAGTACTTC
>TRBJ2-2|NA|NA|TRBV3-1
CASSQRGSNTGELFF
TGTGCCAGCAGCCAAAGGGGAAGTAACACCGGGGAGCTGTTTTTT
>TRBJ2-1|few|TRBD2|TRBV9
CASSAQTSGSYNEQFF
TGTGCCAGCAGCGCCCAGACTAGCGGGAGCTACAATGAGCAGTTCTTC
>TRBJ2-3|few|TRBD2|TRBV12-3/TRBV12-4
CASSPRGSGGAHTQYF
TGTGCCAGCAGTCCCCGTGGTAGCGGGGGGGCCCATACGCAGTATTTT
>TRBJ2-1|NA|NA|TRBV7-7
CASSPNWGDGEQFF
TGTGCCAGCAGCCCCAACTGGGGAGATGGTGAGCAGTTCTTC
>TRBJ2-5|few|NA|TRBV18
CASSPPDQETQYF
TGTGCCAGCTCACCACCGGATCAAGAGACCCAGTACTTC
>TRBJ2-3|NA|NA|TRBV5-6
CASSLFTGTTTDTQYF
TGTGCCAGCAGCTTGTTTACGGGTACCACCACAGATACGCAGTATTTT
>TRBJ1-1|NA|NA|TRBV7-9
CASSSQGSGTEAFF
TGTGCCAGCAGCTCGCAGGGGAGTGGCACTGAAGCTTTCTTT
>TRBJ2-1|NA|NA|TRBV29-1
CSVAPDEQFF
TGCAGCGTTGCTCCGGATGAGCAGTTCTTC
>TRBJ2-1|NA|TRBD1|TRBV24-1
CATSDARGPYNEQFF
TGTGCCACCAGTGACGCCAGGGGGCCCTACAATGAGCAGTTCTTC
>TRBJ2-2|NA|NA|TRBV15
CATSRDTGTGELFF
TGTGCCACCAGCAGGGATACAGGGACCGGGGAGCTGTTTTTT
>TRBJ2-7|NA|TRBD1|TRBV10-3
CAIRPGQGLYEQYF
TGTGCCATCAGACCGGGACAGGGCCTCTACGAGCAGTACTTC
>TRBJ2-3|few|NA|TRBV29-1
CSVERSSDTQYF
TGCAGCGTTGAACGGTCCTCGGATACGCAGTATTTT
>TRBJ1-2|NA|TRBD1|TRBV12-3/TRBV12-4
CASGQQGKAYGYTF
TGTGCCAGCGGACAACAGGGGAAAGCCTATGGCTACACCTTC
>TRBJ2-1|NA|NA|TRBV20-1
CSAQEGGSYNEQFF
TGCAGTGCCCAGGAAGGGGGCTCCTACAATGAGCAGTTCTTC
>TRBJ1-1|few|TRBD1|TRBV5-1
CASSLVPGQTEAFF
TGCGCCAGCAGCTTGGTCCCGGGACAGACTGAAGCTTTCTTT
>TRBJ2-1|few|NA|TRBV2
CASMVRVGQFF
TGTGCCAGCATGGTCCGGGTGGGGCAGTTCTTC
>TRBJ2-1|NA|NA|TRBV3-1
CASSQDHGRNEQFF
TGTGCCAGCAGCCAAGACCACGGTCGCAATGAGCAGTTCTTC
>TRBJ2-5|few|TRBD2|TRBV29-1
CSVGGIAGGTQETQYF
TGCAGCGTTGGAGGGATTGCGGGAGGTACTCAAGAGACCCAGTACTTC
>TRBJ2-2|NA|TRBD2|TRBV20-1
CSAVRGGQGELFF
TGCAGTGCCGTTCGGGGGGGCCAAGGGGAGCTGTTTTTT
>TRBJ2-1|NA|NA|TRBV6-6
CASSYSTVGGQFF
TGTGCCAGCAGTTACTCGACGGTTGGTGGGCAGTTCTTC
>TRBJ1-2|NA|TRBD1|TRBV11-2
CASSIGQDFFYGYTF
TGTGCCAGCAGCATTGGACAGGACTTTTTCTATGGCTACACCTTC
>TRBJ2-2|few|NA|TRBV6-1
CASSLREPGNTGELFF
TGTGCCAGCAGCCTCCGTGAGCCGGGGAACACCGGGGAGCTGTTTTTT
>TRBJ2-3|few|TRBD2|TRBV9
CASSVEAGVADTQYF
TGTGCCAGCAGCGTAGAGGCGGGAGTAGCAGATACGCAGTATTTT
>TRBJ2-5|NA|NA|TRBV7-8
CASSSSRGRETQYF
TGTGCCAGCAGCTCCTCCAGGGGGAGGGAGACCCAGTACTTC
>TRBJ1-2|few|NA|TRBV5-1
CASSYDSGGINYGYTF
TGCGCCAGCAGTTACGACAGTGGTGGGATTAACTATGGCTACACCTTC